Sequencing of this T cell receptor (beta chain) was carried out in a study of cytomegalovirus exposure and HLA in healthy donors. About the study: A data release that came early held approximately 85 million unique TCRs from HLA-typed donors. Genetic ancestry analysis placed about 84% of the 400 or so donors that were genotyped in the Caucasian-associated cluster. Study-wide findings and caveats: Earlier results showed most TCR beta V segments being productive about 87% or about 30% of the time. Confirmation in vitro established that a few CMV-associated chains were specific for CMV antigens.

The primer mix had 60 Vbeta and 13 Jbeta primers. Sequenced by immunoSEQ multiplex PCR; TCRdb stores in-frame clones only, minus some. The repertoire holds some 150,000 clones, about four fifths seen once, with around 3.2% in the top ten. Germline assignment: CDR1 SGHNT and CDR2 YYREEE (reference sequence). V dropped 4 bases and J dropped 4 bases, with 9 bases sitting between them. The CDR3 extends over 13 amino acids. Turning to this clone: No antigen is known for it.

This chain joins TRBV5-4 and TRBJ2-1; D is possibly TRBD2 (6 bases). The sample comprised PBMCs. The clonotype was recovered from a human donor in good health. The CDR3 DNA reads TGTGCCAGCAGCCCGACTAGATACAATGAGCAGTTCTTC. This codes for CASSPTRYNEQFF.